Each of the 26 T cell receptor beta chains below was sequenced from the same sample in a study of identical twins. A single record per CDR3 protein comes from TCRdb applying MiXCR to the 5' RACE reads. Of under 450,000 distinct CDR3 sequences in the sample, less than 20% are singletons; the top ten hold around 12%. The specimen sequenced was naive T cells sorted from blood. Receptors were obtained from a man aged 45 to 65 in good health.

The V call is TRBV20-1, the J call TRBJ2-1; D gene ambiguous. The germline V gene encodes CDR1 DFQATT and CDR2 SNEGSKA (reference sequence). The CDR3 runs 16 residues. V was trimmed by 4 bases and J by 0 bases, leaving 16 bases between them. The CDR3 spells CSAKAQARSSYNEQFF. As DNA, the CDR3 is TGCAGTGCTAAGGCCCAGGCGCGAAGCTCCTACAATGAGCAGTTCTTC.

This clonotype came up a few times. This chain connects TRBV4-3 to TRBJ2-7; 7 bases are shared with TRBD1. From germline, CDR1 is LGHNA and CDR2 YSLEER. The CDR3 consists of 14 residues. The V gene end was trimmed by 3 bases and the J gene end by 5 bases; junction bases not matched to a gene: 7. In DNA form, the CDR3 reads TGCGCCAGCAGCCAGGGTAACGACAGGGACGAGCAGTACTTC. This encodes CASSQGNDRDEQYF.

This clonotype has ten or more counts. V is TRBV6-1 and J is TRBJ1-2; 9 bases are shared with TRBD1. V was pared by 6 bases and J by 4 bases, with 9 bases of the junction left unmatched. The germline CDR1 and CDR2 sequences are MNHNS and SASEGT. CDR3 length equals 15 residues. The CDR3 sequence is CASRTRQGVGYGYTF. CDR3 coding DNA: TGTGCCAGCAGGACGAGACAGGGGGTCGGCTATGGCTACACCTTC.

The chain links TRBV9 to TRBJ1-1, with no clear D. Germline V gives CDR1 SGDLS, CDR2 YYNGEE. This CDR3 has 12 residues. V was trimmed by 0 bases and J by 3 bases, leaving 3 bases between them. Here the CDR3 reads CASSVEDTEAFF. DNA for the CDR3: TGTGCCAGCAGCGTAGAGGACACTGAAGCTTTCTTT.

This clonotype was recorded a few times. This chain's CDR3 is CSVVLGAGEAFF. In nucleotides, the CDR3 is TGCAGCGTTGTGCTCGGTGCAGGGGAAGCTTTCTTT. This chain links TRBV29-1 with TRBJ1-1; D may be TRBD1 (5 bases). Germline CDR1 and CDR2: SQVTM and ANQGSEA. The ends were cut back, 4 bases at V and 8 bases at J, with 14 bases in the middle. The CDR3 is 12 residues long.

The chain carries TRBV5-1 and TRBJ2-6; D uncertain. Germline values: CDR1 SGHRS, CDR2 YFSETQ. Trimming took 0 bases from V and 1 from J, leaving 11 bases between them. The CDR3 has 17 residues. CDR3 in amino acids: CASSLGGAGSGANVLTF. CDR3 sequence (DNA): TGCGCCAGCAGCTTGGGTGGCGCCGGTTCTGGGGCCAACGTCCTGACTTTC.

This clonotype appeared many times. The gene calls are TRBV27 and TRBJ2-7, with D unresolved. The CDR3 totals 13 residues. V lost 3 bases and J lost 2, with 8 bases in between. Germline loops: CDR1 MNHEY, CDR2 SMNVEV (reference sequence). Here the CDR3 reads CASSFTEAYEQYF. CDR3 nucleotide sequence: TGTGCCAGCAGTTTCACGGAAGCCTACGAGCAGTACTTC.

The chain couples TRBV14 to TRBJ2-3; a possible D gene is TRBD2 (5 bases). Per the germline V gene, CDR1 is SGHDN and CDR2 is FVKESK. Trimming removed 4 bases from V and 0 bases from J, with 17 bases in between. The CDR3 length is 17 residues. The CDR3 coding sequence is TGTGCCAGCAGCCCCCCGGGAATACTACTTAGCACAGATACGCAGTATTTT. It encodes CASSPPGILLSTDTQYF.

This clonotype has only a few counts. This chain joins TRBV20-1 and TRBJ2-1; 16 bases map to TRBD2. V trimming: 5 bases; J trimming: 1 base; junction bases outside the gene matches: 5. The CDR3 covers 17 residues. Germline V gene lookup returns CDR1 DFQATT and CDR2 SNEGSKA (reference sequence). CDR3 DNA: TGCAGTGCTGGGACTAGCGGGAGGGCCTGGTCCTACAATGAGCAGTTCTTC. Translating gives CSAGTSGRAWSYNEQFF.

The sample holds one count of this clonotype. CDR3 bases: TGCAGTGCTAAGACAGGGAGCTCCTATAATTCACCCCTCCACTTT. It specifies CSAKTGSSYNSPLHF. The V gene is TRBV20-1, the J gene TRBJ1-6, with 7 nucleotides matching TRBD1. This CDR3 is 15 amino acids long. Germline lookup yields CDR1 DFQATT and CDR2 SNEGSKA (reference sequence). V dropped 4 bases and J dropped 0; count of bases not matched to a gene: 3.

There are a few counts of this clonotype. The chain couples TRBV9 to TRBJ2-3; 7 nucleotides match TRBD1. The CDR3 spans 17 residues. V shed 0 bases, J shed 1 base, and the junction held 8 bases outside the gene matches. The V gene's germline CDR1 is SGDLS and CDR2 YYNGEE. CDR3 protein: CASSVGLGQGGTDTQYF. For the CDR3, the DNA is TGTGCCAGCAGCGTAGGATTGGGGCAGGGGGGCACAGATACGCAGTATTTT.

The chain employs TRBV5-1 and TRBJ2-7, with a weak D call TRBD1 (6 bases). Germline loops: CDR1 SGHRS, CDR2 YFSETQ. The CDR3 loop spans 16 amino acids. Trimming took off 5 bases at V and 5 bases at J, with 23 bases between the two ends. This CDR3 reads CASRTAPGHRVDEQYF. CDR3 coding DNA: TGCGCCAGCAGAACTGCTCCGGGACACCGAGTAGACGAGCAGTACTTC.

In DNA form, the CDR3 reads TGCGCCAGCAGCCAAGTCTCGGCATCCTACGAGCAGTACTTC. Translation: CASSQVSASYEQYF. The chain joins TRBV4-3 to TRBJ2-7; D is ambiguous. The ends were cut back, 1 base at V and 1 base at J, with 8 bases in the middle. The CDR3 totals 14 residues. Looked up from germline, CDR1 is LGHNA and CDR2 is YSLEER.

The rearrangement uses TRBV7-9 and TRBJ2-6, with D unresolved. This CDR3 region has 16 residues. In germline, CDR1 is SEHNR, CDR2 FQNEAQ (reference sequence). V was shortened by 6 bases and J by 1 base, with 13 bases between the two germline ends. The CDR3 DNA reads as TGTGCCAGCAGTGAGTTCGGCCGGTCTGGGGCCAACGTCCTGACTTTC. Translating it yields CASSEFGRSGANVLTF.

This clonotype was recorded many times. The rearrangement links TRBV6-1 to TRBJ2-1; 10 bases match TRBD1. This CDR3 has 16 residues. The J segment lost 4 bases and the V segment lost 3 bases, leaving 6 bases of the junction unmatched. Looked up from germline, CDR1 is MNHNS and CDR2 is SASEGT. The CDR3 spells CASSDLTGGPYNEQFF. The CDR3 bases are TGTGCCAGCAGTGACCTGACAGGGGGCCCTTACAATGAGCAGTTCTTC.

The gene calls are TRBV20-1 and TRBJ2-2; 7 bases are shared with TRBD1. Losses at the gene ends were 2 bases for V and 4 bases for J; bases not matched to a gene: 10. The CDR3 has 16 residues. Germline CDR1 reads DFQATT; CDR2 reads SNEGSKA (reference sequence). The CDR3 loop is CSARKAGGAFTGELFF. The CDR3 region has the DNA TGCAGTGCTAGAAAGGCAGGGGGAGCTTTCACCGGGGAGCTGTTTTTT.

J is TRBJ2-5 and V is TRBV10-3, with D possibly matching TRBD2 (5 bases). With 6 bases removed from V and 5 bases from J, the gap between germline ends came to 13 bases. The CDR3 covers 13 residues. Germline V gives CDR1 ENHRY, CDR2 SYGVKD. CDR3 coding DNA: TGTGCCATCAGCCTCGGACTCCGGGAGACCCAGTACTTC. As protein: CAISLGLRETQYF.

This clonotype was seen repeatedly, ten times or more. The chain recombines TRBV7-2 with TRBJ2-5, with 7 positions matching TRBD1. Germline V gives CDR1 SGHTA, CDR2 FQGNSA. The trim removed 5 bases at V and 1 base at J, leaving 1 base unmatched. The CDR3 has 13 amino acids. The DNA for the CDR3 is TGTGCCAGCAGCGACAGGGCCCAAGAGACCCAGTACTTC. Protein product: CASSDRAQETQYF.

The chain combines TRBV3-1 with TRBJ2-7; D possibly corresponds to TRBD1 (5 bases). Germline loops: CDR1 LGHDT, CDR2 YNNKEL (reference sequence). This CDR3 spans 14 amino acids. V was trimmed by 1 base and J by 5 bases, leaving 12 bases between them. The CDR3 DNA is TGTGCCAGCAGCCAAGTTTCAGGGATAAACGAGCAGTACTTC. Its protein is CASSQVSGINEQYF.

V gene TRBV20-1 combines with J gene TRBJ1-1; D is uncertain. In germline, CDR1 is DFQATT, CDR2 SNEGSKA (reference sequence). The germline V and J ends were trimmed by 5 bases and 0 bases, with 13 bases remaining between them. The CDR3 runs to 14 residues. The CDR3 DNA is TGCAGTGCTCCCCGCCCGGGGATGAACACTGAAGCTTTCTTT. Protein product: CSAPRPGMNTEAFF.

A few counts support this clonotype. The rearrangement joins TRBV30 to TRBJ2-2; D tentatively reads TRBD1 or TRBD2 (5 bases each). The CDR3 contains 16 residues. Trimming took off 4 bases at V and 4 bases at J, with 19 bases between the two ends. Per the germline V gene, CDR1 is GTSNPN and CDR2 is SVGIG (reference sequence). The CDR3 loop reads CAWKLRGRQGTGELFF. In DNA, the CDR3 is TGTGCCTGGAAGCTCCGGGGACGGCAGGGCACCGGGGAGCTGTTTTTT.

This clonotype was seen a handful of times. CDR3: CASSQGGQNSPLHF. CDR3 bases: TGTGCCAGCAGCCAAGGGGGACAGAATTCACCCCTCCACTTT. The chain employs TRBV3-1 and TRBJ1-6, with TRBD1 identical over 7 bases. Trimming took 1 base from V and 7 from J; bases not matched to a gene: 1. Germline CDR1 and CDR2: LGHDT and YNNKEL (reference sequence). The CDR3 is 14 residues long.

This clonotype was seen many times. J is TRBJ1-6 and V is TRBV5-1; maybe TRBD1 (5 bases). This CDR3 is built from 13 residues. CDR1 is SGHRS, CDR2 YFSETQ, per germline. V gave up 0 bases and J gave up 10 bases, with 8 bases separating them. CDR3 coding DNA: TGCGCCAGCAGCTTGGGGGACCAATCACCCCTCCACTTT. Protein: CASSLGDQSPLHF. Filled out from reference TRBV5-1 and TRBJ1-6, the complete variable domain reads KAGVTQTPRYLIKTRGQQVTLSCSPISGHRSVSWYQQTPGQGLQFLFEYFSETQRNKGNFPGRFSGRQFSNSRSEMNVSTLELGDSALYLCASSLGDQSPLHFGNGTRLTVT.

This clonotype was seen repeatedly, ten times or more. The chain couples TRBV12-3 or TRBV12-4 to TRBJ2-2; 9 nucleotides match TRBD1. The V segment lost 5 bases and the J segment 0 bases; nucleotides outside the gene matches: 4. This CDR3 has 16 amino acids. Here the CDR3 reads CASSTWTGANTGELFF. CDR3 nucleotide sequence: TGTGCCAGCAGTACCTGGACAGGGGCGAACACCGGGGAGCTGTTTTTT.

This clonotype was detected many times. The chain carries TRBV20-1 and TRBJ2-3, with 7 bases lining up with TRBD2. CDR1 DFQATT and CDR2 SNEGSKA come from the germline V gene (reference sequence). V lost 0 bases and J lost 0; bases outside the gene matches: 15. There are 19 residues in the CDR3. The CDR3 nucleotides read TGCAGTGCTAGAGATCCAAGTCGATCGGGAGGCCGGAGCACAGATACGCAGTATTTT. It specifies CSARDPSRSGGRSTDTQYF.

The chain recombines TRBV20-1 with TRBJ2-7, with D hard to call. This CDR3 region has 13 residues. V was shortened by 0 bases and J by 3 bases, with 9 bases between the two germline ends. The germline V gene has CDR1 DFQATT and CDR2 SNEGSKA (reference sequence). The CDR3 sequence: CSARDRVHYEQYF. The CDR3 DNA reads TGCAGTGCTAGAGATAGGGTGCACTACGAGCAGTACTTC.